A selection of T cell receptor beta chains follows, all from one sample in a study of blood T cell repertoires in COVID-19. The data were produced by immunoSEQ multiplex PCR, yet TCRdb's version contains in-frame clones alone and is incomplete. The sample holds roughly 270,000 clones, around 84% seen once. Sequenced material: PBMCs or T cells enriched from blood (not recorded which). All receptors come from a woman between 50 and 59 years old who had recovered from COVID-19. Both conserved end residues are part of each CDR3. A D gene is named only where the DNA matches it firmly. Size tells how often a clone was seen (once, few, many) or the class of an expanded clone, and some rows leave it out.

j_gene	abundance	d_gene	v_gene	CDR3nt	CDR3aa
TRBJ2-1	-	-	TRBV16	TGTGCCAGCAGCCAATGGGTTCGGGGCAATGAGCAGTTCTTC	CASSQWVRGNEQFF
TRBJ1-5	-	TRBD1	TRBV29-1	TGCAGCGTTGGACAGGGGAATAATCAGCCCCAGCATTTT	CSVGQGNNQPQHF
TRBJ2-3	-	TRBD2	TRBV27	TGTGCCAGCAGTTTATCGGGCGGGGGTCCCACAGATACGCAGTATTTT	CASSLSGGGPTDTQYF
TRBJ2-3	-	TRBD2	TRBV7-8	TGTGCCAGCAGCACCACCGGGACTAGCACCCCTAGCACAGATACGCAGTATTTT	CASSTTGTSTPSTDTQYF
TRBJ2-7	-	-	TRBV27	TGTGCCAGCAGTTTTTCAGGGGCAGGCGAGCAGTACTTC	CASSFSGAGEQYF
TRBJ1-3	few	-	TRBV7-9	TGTGCCAGCGGATCGAGGGGGATAAAGGGAAACACCATATATTTT	CASGSRGIKGNTIYF
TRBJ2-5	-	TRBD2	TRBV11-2	TGTGCCAGCAGCTTAGTGGGCGGGAGGGCAGAGACCCAGTACTTC	CASSLVGGRAETQYF
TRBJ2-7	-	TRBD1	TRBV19	TGTGCCAGTAGTATCGGACAGGGGACGTACGAGCAGTACTTC	CASSIGQGTYEQYF
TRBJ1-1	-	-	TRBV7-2	TGTGCCAGCAGCTTAGTTAGCCCGAATGAAGCTTTCTTT	CASSLVSPNEAFF
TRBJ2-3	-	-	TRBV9	TGTGCCAGCAGCCCCGGCCCAGGCAGCACAGATACGCAGTATTTT	CASSPGPGSTDTQYF
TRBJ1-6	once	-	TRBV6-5	TGTGCCAGCGGCAACAGGGTCTCACCCCTCCACTTT	CASGNRVSPLHF
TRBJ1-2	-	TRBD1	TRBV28	TGTGCCAGCAGTTTAGGGGGACAGGAACGAAATGGCTACACCTTC	CASSLGGQERNGYTF